A selection of T cell receptor beta chains follows, all from one sample in a study of T cell changes during pregnancy in multiple sclerosis. Profiled with immunoSEQ multiplex PCR; TCRdb holds only in-frame clones, not every one. The sample consists of approximately 100,000 clones, about 90% of them appearing once. The sequencing used peripheral blood, collected in the second trimester of pregnancy. These receptors all stem from a female donor with multiple sclerosis, enrolled in a pregnancy study. Each CDR3 is given with its conserved first and last residue. Fields, in order: J gene, D gene, clone size, V gene, CDR3 protein, CDR3 DNA. D genes are given only for firm matches. Clone sizes are given selectively: once, few, many, or a class where the clone is expanded.

TRBJ1-1,TRBD1,-,TRBV6-5,CASSFGQGIAFF,TGTGCCAGCAGCTTTGGACAGGGTATAGCTTTCTTT
TRBJ2-2,TRBD1,once,TRBV6-9,CASSRDRNTGELFF,TGTGCCAGCAGTCGGGACAGAAACACCGGGGAGCTGTTTTTT
TRBJ2-7,-,once,TRBV19,CASSSSQTYSYEQYF,TGTGCCAGTAGTTCTTCTCAGACATACTCCTACGAGCAGTACTTC
TRBJ2-1,TRBD2,-,TRBV7-6,CASSPGLARDEQFF,TGTGCCAGCAGCCCAGGACTAGCAAGGGATGAGCAGTTCTTC
TRBJ2-7,TRBD1,-,TRBV4-1,CASSQLTGSHEQYF,TGCGCCAGCAGCCAGTTGACAGGGTCCCACGAGCAGTACTTC
TRBJ1-5,TRBD1,-,TRBV29-1,CSANTGVNQPQHF,TGCAGCGCCAACACAGGGGTCAATCAGCCCCAGCATTTT
TRBJ1-5,-,-,TRBV5-5,CASSLWSGLQPQHF,TGTGCCAGCAGCTTGTGGTCAGGGCTCCAGCCCCAGCATTTT
TRBJ2-1,TRBD2,-,TRBV28,CASTELAGAVGEQFF,TGTGCCAGCACGGAACTAGCGGGAGCAGTGGGTGAGCAGTTCTTC
TRBJ2-7,-,-,TRBV27,CASSLRGGVDYEQYF,TGTGCCAGCAGTTTAAGAGGAGGGGTGGACTACGAGCAGTACTTC
TRBJ2-1,TRBD2,-,TRBV7-2,CASSWAAGGGDEQFF,TGTGCCAGCAGCTGGGCAGCGGGGGGTGGCGATGAGCAGTTCTTC
TRBJ1-5,-,-,TRBV6-6,CASKPGQYQPQHF,TGTGCCAGCAAACCCGGACAATACCAGCCCCAGCATTTT
TRBJ1-1,-,-,TRBV5-4,CASSSVLDVRAFF,TGTGCCAGCAGCTCCGTCTTGGATGTCAGGGCTTTCTTT
TRBJ2-1,-,-,TRBV5-4,CASGWAATNDNEQFF,TGTGCCAGCGGTTGGGCCGCTACCAATGACAATGAGCAGTTCTTC
TRBJ1-1,-,-,TRBV28,CASSYPHRLNTEAFF,TGTGCCAGCAGTTACCCCCACAGGTTGAACACTGAAGCTTTCTTT
TRBJ2-7,TRBD2,-,TRBV7-9,CASSSGREHFYEQYF,TGTGCCAGCAGCTCAGGGCGGGAGCATTTCTACGAGCAGTACTTC
TRBJ1-2,TRBD1,few,TRBV11-2,CASSLGTGTGGYTF,TGTGCCAGCAGCTTAGGGACAGGGACGGGTGGCTACACCTTC
TRBJ2-3,-,-,TRBV6-5,CASSLLGENTDTQYF,TGTGCCAGCAGCCTACTGGGAGAGAACACAGATACGCAGTATTTT
TRBJ1-3,-,-,TRBV7-9,CASSLGGKGLLSGNTIYF,TGTGCCAGCAGCTTAGGTGGGAAAGGACTTCTATCTGGAAACACCATATATTTT
TRBJ2-2,TRBD1,-,TRBV28,CASSSPGQGAGELFF,TGTGCCAGCAGTTCCCCGGGACAGGGGGCCGGGGAGCTGTTTTTT
TRBJ2-1,-,-,TRBV19,CASRRGTVNEQFF,TGTGCCAGTAGGCGAGGAACTGTCAATGAGCAGTTCTTC
TRBJ2-1,-,-,TRBV18,CASSPGSPGLSTNEQFF,TGTGCCAGCTCACCCGGATCTCCGGGACTGTCAACCAATGAGCAGTTCTTC
TRBJ2-2,-,-,TRBV5-1,CASSEDSTGELFF,TGCGCCAGCAGTGAAGACTCCACCGGGGAGCTGTTTTTT
TRBJ2-7,-,-,TRBV6-5,CASSPTDTRSYEQYF,TGTGCCAGCAGCCCAACCGACACTCGATCCTACGAGCAGTACTTC
TRBJ1-5,-,-,TRBV19,CARVSGEQPQHF,TGTGCCAGGGTTTCGGGGGAACAGCCCCAGCATTTT
TRBJ1-5,TRBD1,-,TRBV7-6,CASSLGTGEDQPQHF,TGTGCCAGCAGCTTAGGGACAGGGGAGGATCAGCCCCAGCATTTT
TRBJ2-2,TRBD2,-,TRBV30,CAWSVVAGSGELFF,TGTGCCTGGAGTGTTGTAGCGGGCTCCGGGGAGCTGTTTTTT
TRBJ1-4,-,-,TRBV29-1,CSVKTDTATNEKLFF,TGCAGCGTTAAGACAGATACTGCAACTAATGAAAAACTGTTTTTT
TRBJ2-3,-,-,TRBV5-4,CASSRESPDTQYF,TGTGCCAGCAGCCGAGAGAGCCCCGATACGCAGTATTTT
TRBJ2-1,-,-,TRBV9,CASGDPRRENGPNEQFF,TGTGCCAGCGGGGATCCACGACGGGAGAACGGTCCCAATGAGCAGTTCTTC
TRBJ1-4,-,-,TRBV5-1,CASSLEGGKEKLFF,TGCGCCAGCAGCTTGGAAGGGGGAAAGGAAAAACTGTTTTTT
TRBJ1-4,-,once,TRBV18,CASSPKTGPNEKLFF,TGTGCCAGCTCACCTAAGACAGGCCCTAATGAAAAACTGTTTTTT
TRBJ2-5,-,-,TRBV7-9,CASSLEAGLETQYF,TGTGCCAGCAGCTTAGAGGCGGGATTAGAGACCCAGTACTTC
TRBJ1-5,-,-,TRBV4-1,CASSQISGPSNQPQHF,TGCGCCAGCAGCCAAATATCAGGGCCAAGCAATCAGCCCCAGCATTTT
TRBJ2-7,TRBD2,-,TRBV4-2,CASSQTLAGEFTGYEQYF,TGTGCCAGCAGCCAAACGCTAGCGGGAGAATTCACCGGCTACGAGCAGTACTTC
TRBJ2-7,TRBD2,-,TRBV2,CASNTLSGPSYEQYF,TGTGCCAGCAACACCCTTAGCGGGCCGTCCTACGAGCAGTACTTC
TRBJ2-5,-,-,TRBV19,CASSGPGGQYF,TGTGCCAGTAGCGGACCCGGGGGCCAGTACTTC
TRBJ2-7,TRBD1,-,TRBV28,CASREPGQHYEQYF,TGTGCCAGCAGAGAACCGGGACAGCACTACGAGCAGTACTTC
TRBJ2-7,TRBD1,-,TRBV29-1,CSVAPGQGLEQYF,TGCAGCGTTGCACCGGGACAGGGCCTCGAGCAGTACTTC
TRBJ2-5,-,-,TRBV5-6,CASNGEIRETQYF,TGTGCCAGCAATGGAGAAATACGAGAGACCCAGTACTTC
TRBJ2-2,-,once,TRBV7-6,CASSLYQGGGELFF,TGTGCCAGCAGCTTATACCAGGGTGGCGGGGAGCTGTTTTTT
TRBJ2-5,TRBD2,-,TRBV28,CASSLYPTMGGGETQYF,TGTGCCAGCAGTTTATATCCCACCATGGGCGGGGGGGAGACCCAGTACTTC
TRBJ1-5,-,-,TRBV19,CASSPTGSIGNQPQHF,TGTGCCAGTAGTCCTACAGGGTCGATCGGCAATCAGCCCCAGCATTTT
TRBJ2-3,-,-,TRBV28,CASSLISGTQYF,TGTGCCAGCAGTTTAATTAGCGGTACGCAGTATTTT
TRBJ2-7,TRBD2,-,TRBV28,CASIRAGGPAGAYEQYF,TGTGCCAGCATCCGAGCGGGAGGGCCAGCAGGGGCCTACGAGCAGTACTTC
TRBJ2-7,-,-,TRBV7-8,CASSILRGSYEQYF,TGTGCCAGCAGCATACTAAGGGGCTCCTACGAGCAGTACTTC
TRBJ2-3,TRBD2,-,TRBV7-2,CASSSQAGATDTQYF,TGTGCCAGCAGCTCCCAAGCGGGGGCGACAGATACGCAGTATTTT
TRBJ2-1,-,-,TRBV2,CASSEALAGHEQFF,TGTGCCAGCAGTGAAGCGCTTGCAGGGCATGAGCAGTTCTTC
TRBJ2-7,-,once,TRBV28,CASSPAYEQYF,TGTGCCAGCTCCCCGGCCTACGAGCAGTACTTC
TRBJ1-1,-,-,TRBV19,CASSTGGGLGTEAFF,TGTGCCAGTAGTACTGGCGGGGGTTTGGGCACTGAAGCTTTCTTT
TRBJ2-1,-,-,TRBV7-2,CASRGARAYNEQFF,TGTGCCAGCCGGGGGGCTAGAGCCTACAATGAGCAGTTCTTC
TRBJ2-3,TRBD2,-,TRBV7-6,CASSPLAGVPDTQYF,TGTGCCAGCAGCCCCCTAGCGGGAGTGCCAGATACGCAGTATTTT
TRBJ1-3,-,once,TRBV28,CASSVQGGGNTIYF,TGTGCCAGCAGTGTCCAGGGAGGGGGAAACACCATATATTTT
TRBJ1-1,-,-,TRBV7-7,CASSIGRGCTEAFF,TGTGCTAGCAGCATAGGACGGGGTTGCACTGAAGCTTTCTTT